Listed below are T cell receptor beta chains from one sample, sequenced in a study of CDR3 diversity in severe acne. TCRdb re-derived calls from the PCR reads in MiXCR, one entry per CDR3 protein. The table includes fewer than 90,000 distinct CDR3 sequences, around 50% detected once. Sequencing was done on a sample of blood. The receptor source for this set is a male donor with severe acne vulgaris. Both conserved end residues are trimmed from each CDR3.

TRBV18	TRBJ2-2	ASSRPSELF
TRBV7-3	TRBJ1-1	ASALQFGKAEAF
TRBV5-1	TRBJ2-7	ASSGGLAGGNYEQY
TRBV5-1	TRBJ2-1	ASSGTGGLHEQF
TRBV4-1	TRBJ2-5	ASSQGFQETQY
TRBV27	TRBJ1-1	ASSLGILNTEAF
TRBV15	.	ATSSWASGTEQY
TRBV6-1	TRBJ1-2	ASIPGTGGYGYT
TRBV20-1	TRBJ1-1	SARPGGTEAF
TRBV29-1	TRBJ1-2	SVGGSGDGYT
TRBV13	TRBJ2-7	ASSFPSSYEQY
TRBV29-1	TRBJ1-2	SVESIAYGYT
TRBV19	TRBJ2-1	ASRGGGDDNEQF
TRBV5-6	TRBJ1-5	ASSLGNQPQH
TRBV20-1	TRBJ2-7	SADPRGSARGAYEQY
TRBV12-3/TRBV12-4	TRBJ2-2	ASGESGANTGELF
TRBV10-3	TRBJ2-2	ATTVVHSNTGELF
TRBV7-2	TRBJ2-3	ASSLARTRGTDTQY
TRBV10-1	TRBJ1-5	ASSPVPLSNQPQH
TRBV6-1	TRBJ2-2	ASSYSSTGELF
TRBV6-6	TRBJ2-1	ASTMKREADEQF
TRBV11-1	TRBJ2-5	ASSFDSEETQY
TRBV24-1	TRBJ2-5	ATIPTTTD
TRBV11-2	TRBJ2-6	ASSIRPNSGANVLT
TRBV20-1	TRBJ2-3	SAYLAGLFTDTQY
TRBV25-1	TRBJ2-3	ASSGTSGSATDTQY
TRBV19	TRBJ1-1	ASSLRRRNTEAF
TRBV5-1	TRBJ1-1	ASSLAHSDGNTEAF
TRBV7-9	TRBJ1-4	ASSTATNGKLF
TRBV29-1	TRBJ1-1	SGDGGMNTEAF
TRBV6-4	TRBJ2-1	ASSEGQGGNEQF
TRBV7-8	TRBJ2-1	ASSPKEFSYNEQF
TRBV6-6	TRBJ1-2	ASSYGAPNYGYT
TRBV12-5	TRBJ2-1	ASGLWTRSGTPGDEQF
TRBV4-3	TRBJ2-4	ASSRSSKLAKNIQY
TRBV11-1	TRBJ2-7	ASSIRTSGSEQY
TRBV10-1	TRBJ1-5	ASSENSNQPQH